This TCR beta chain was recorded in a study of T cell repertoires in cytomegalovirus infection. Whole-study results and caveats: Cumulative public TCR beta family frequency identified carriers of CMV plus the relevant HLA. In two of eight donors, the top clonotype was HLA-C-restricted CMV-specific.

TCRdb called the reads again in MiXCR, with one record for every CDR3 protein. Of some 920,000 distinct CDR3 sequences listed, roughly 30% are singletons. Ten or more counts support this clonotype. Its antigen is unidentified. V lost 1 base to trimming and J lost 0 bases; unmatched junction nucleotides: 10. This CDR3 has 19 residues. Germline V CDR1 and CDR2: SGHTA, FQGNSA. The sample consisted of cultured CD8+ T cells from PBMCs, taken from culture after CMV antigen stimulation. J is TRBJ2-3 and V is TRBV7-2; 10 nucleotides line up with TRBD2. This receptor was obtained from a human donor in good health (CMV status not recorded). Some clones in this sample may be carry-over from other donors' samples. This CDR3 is CASSLVASGGLPSTDTQYF. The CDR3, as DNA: TGTGCCAGCAGCTTAGTAGCTAGCGGGGGATTACCTAGCACAGATACGCAGTATTTT.